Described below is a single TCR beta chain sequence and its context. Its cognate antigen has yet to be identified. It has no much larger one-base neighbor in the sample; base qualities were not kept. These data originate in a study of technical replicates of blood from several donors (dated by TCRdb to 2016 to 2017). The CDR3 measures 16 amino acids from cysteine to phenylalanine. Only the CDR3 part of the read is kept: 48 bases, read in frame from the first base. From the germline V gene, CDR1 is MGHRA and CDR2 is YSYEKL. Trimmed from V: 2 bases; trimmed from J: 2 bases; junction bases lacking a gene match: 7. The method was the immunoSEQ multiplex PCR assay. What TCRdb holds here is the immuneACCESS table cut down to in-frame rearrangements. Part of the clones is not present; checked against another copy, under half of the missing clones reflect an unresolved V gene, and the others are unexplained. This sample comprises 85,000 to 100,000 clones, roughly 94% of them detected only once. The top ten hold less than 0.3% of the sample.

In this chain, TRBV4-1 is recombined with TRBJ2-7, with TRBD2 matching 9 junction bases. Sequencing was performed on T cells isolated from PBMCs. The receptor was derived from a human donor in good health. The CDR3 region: CASSQRWGLATYEQYF. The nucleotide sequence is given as TGCGCCAGCAGCCAACGATGGGGACTAGCCACCTACGAGCAGTACTTC.